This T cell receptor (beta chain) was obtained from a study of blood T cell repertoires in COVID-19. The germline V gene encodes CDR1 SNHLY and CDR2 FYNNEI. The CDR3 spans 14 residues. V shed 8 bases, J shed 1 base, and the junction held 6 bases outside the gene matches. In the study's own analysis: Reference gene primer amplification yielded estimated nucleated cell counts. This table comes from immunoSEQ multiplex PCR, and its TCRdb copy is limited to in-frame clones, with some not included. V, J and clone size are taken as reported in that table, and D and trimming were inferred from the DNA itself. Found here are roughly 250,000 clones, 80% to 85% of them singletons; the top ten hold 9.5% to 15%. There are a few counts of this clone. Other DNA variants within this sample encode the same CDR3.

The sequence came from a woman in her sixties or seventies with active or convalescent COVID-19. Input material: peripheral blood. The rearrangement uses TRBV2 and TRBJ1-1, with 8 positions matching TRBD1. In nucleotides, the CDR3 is TGTGCCAGCTCCGGCGGGACAGGGAACACTGAAGCTTTCTTT. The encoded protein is CASSGGTGNTEAFF. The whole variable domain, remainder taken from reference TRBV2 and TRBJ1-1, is EPEVTQTPSHQVTQMGQEVILRCVPISNHLYFYWYRQILGQKVEFLVSFYNNEISEKSEIFDDQFSVERPDGSNFTLKIRSTKLEDSAMYFCASSGGTGNTEAFFGQGTRLTVV.